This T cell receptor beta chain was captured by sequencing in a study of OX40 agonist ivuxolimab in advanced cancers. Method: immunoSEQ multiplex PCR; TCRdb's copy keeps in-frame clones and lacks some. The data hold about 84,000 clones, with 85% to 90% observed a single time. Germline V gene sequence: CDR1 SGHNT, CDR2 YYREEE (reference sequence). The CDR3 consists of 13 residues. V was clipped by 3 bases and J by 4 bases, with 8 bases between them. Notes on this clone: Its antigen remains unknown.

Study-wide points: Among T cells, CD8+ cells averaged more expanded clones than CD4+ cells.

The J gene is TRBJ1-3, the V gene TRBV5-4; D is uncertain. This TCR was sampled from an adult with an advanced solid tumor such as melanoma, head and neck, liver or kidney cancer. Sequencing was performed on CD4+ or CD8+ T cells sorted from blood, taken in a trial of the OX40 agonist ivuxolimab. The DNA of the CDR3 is TGTGCCAGCAGCTCCATGGACGGAAACACCATATATTTT. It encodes CASSSMDGNTIYF.